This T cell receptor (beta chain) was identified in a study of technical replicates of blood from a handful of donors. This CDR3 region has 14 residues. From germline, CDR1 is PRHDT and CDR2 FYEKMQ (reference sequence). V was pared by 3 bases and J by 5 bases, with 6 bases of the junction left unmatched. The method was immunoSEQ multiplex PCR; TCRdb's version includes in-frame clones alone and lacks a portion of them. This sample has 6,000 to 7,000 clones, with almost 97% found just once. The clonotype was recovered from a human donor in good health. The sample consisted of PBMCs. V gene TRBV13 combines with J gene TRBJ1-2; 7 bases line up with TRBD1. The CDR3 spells CASSFGQAMYGYTF. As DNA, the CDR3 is TGTGCCAGCAGCTTCGGACAGGCTATGTATGGCTACACCTTC.